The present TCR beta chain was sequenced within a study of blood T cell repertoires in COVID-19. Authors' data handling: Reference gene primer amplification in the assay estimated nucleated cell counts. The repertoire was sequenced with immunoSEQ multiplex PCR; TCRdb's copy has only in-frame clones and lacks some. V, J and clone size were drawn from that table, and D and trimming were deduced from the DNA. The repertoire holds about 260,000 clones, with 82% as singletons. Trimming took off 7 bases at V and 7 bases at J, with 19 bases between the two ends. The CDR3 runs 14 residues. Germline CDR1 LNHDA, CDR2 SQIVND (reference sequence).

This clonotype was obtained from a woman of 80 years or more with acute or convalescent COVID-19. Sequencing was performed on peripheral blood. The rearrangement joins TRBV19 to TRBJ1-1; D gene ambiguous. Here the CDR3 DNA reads TGTGCCAGTATAAACCGCTCAGGTCGGGGTGAAGCTTTCTTT. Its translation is CASINRSGRGEAFF.